The clone carrying this TCR beta chain was counted once. This entry belongs to a study of OX40 agonist ivuxolimab in advanced cancers. About the study: Across the patients, intravenous ivuxolimab was delivered every 2 weeks at 0.01 to 10 mg/kg. Partial responses occurred in three patients (one hepatocellular carcinoma, two cutaneous melanoma).

Sequenced by immunoSEQ multiplex PCR; TCRdb stores in-frame clones only, minus some. This sample yields tens of thousands of clones, of which around nine tenths are seen a single time; 0.55% to 0.65% belongs to the top ten. This receptor was identified in an adult with an advanced solid tumor such as melanoma, head and neck, liver or kidney cancer. The sequences come from CD4+ or CD8+ T cells sorted from blood, collected in a trial of the OX40 agonist ivuxolimab.

The CDR3 sequence: CASSLGDRGHTGELFF. In DNA form, the CDR3 reads TGTGCCAGCAGCTTGGGGGACAGGGGGCACACCGGGGAGCTGTTTTTT. The chain joins TRBV5-6 to TRBJ2-2; 12 positions match TRBD1. The germline gives CDR1 SGHDT, CDR2 YYEEEE. The V and J ends lost 0 bases and 3 bases, in that order; junction bases with no gene match: 0. The CDR3 length is 16 residues.